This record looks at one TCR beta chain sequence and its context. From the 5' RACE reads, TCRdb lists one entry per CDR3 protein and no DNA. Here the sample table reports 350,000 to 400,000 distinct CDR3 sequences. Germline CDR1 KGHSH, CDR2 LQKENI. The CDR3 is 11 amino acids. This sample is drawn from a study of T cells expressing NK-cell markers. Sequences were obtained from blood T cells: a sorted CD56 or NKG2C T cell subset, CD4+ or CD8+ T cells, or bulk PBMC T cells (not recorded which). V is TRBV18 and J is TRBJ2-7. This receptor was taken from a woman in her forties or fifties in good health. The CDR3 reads CASSPKDEQYF.